The sequence of this T cell receptor (beta chain) was determined in a study of identical twins. Overall study results and limits: Beta out-of-frame sequences showed weaker excess sharing between twins. Insertions were reduced in abundant cord blood beta clonotypes but not in memory repertoires.

From the 5' RACE reads, TCRdb called clonotypes with MiXCR, one entry per CDR3 protein. The repertoire holds 650,000 to 800,000 distinct CDR3 sequences, 8.6% seen once, with approximately 0.94% in the top ten. This clonotype was detected many times. What it recognizes is unknown. The CDR3 spans 15 residues. Germline loops: CDR1 KGHDR, CDR2 SFDVKD. Unmatched junction bases numbered 4, after V lost 5 bases and J lost 0 bases. This same sample was also taken into another study, of yellow fever vaccine responses in identical twins.

Sequenced material: PBMCs. The chain joins TRBV24-1 to TRBJ1-1; TRBD1 agrees at 8 bases. The receptor was isolated from a young woman in good health. The CDR3: CATSGSGGLNTEAFF. The CDR3 bases are TGTGCCACCAGTGGTTCAGGGGGCTTGAACACTGAAGCTTTCTTT.